This TCR beta chain was recorded in a study of blood T cell repertoires in COVID-19. TCRdb keeps only in-frame clones here, not all; method: immunoSEQ multiplex PCR. Of tens of thousands of clones listed, 73% are singletons. The CDR3 is 13 amino acids. Trimming cost V 8 bases and J 0 bases, with 11 bases left between them. Germline V gene sequence: CDR1 SNHLY, CDR2 FYNNEI. The chain is built from TRBV2 and TRBJ2-7; D call uncertain. Specimen: peripheral blood. This receptor was taken from a woman between 45 and 60 years old with active or convalescent COVID-19. For the CDR3, the DNA is TGTGCCAGCGAAGACATTATCTCCTACGAGCAGTACTTC. This translates into CASEDIISYEQYF.